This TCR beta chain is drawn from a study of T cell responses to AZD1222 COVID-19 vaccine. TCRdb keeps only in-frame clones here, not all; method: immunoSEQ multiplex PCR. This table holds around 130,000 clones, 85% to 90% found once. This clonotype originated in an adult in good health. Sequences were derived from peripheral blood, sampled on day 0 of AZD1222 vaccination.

CDR3 protein: CASSLNKVGADNYGYTF. CDR3 coding DNA: TGCGCCAGCAGCTTGAATAAGGTGGGGGCTGACAACTATGGCTACACCTTC. The chain joins TRBV5-1 to TRBJ1-2, with D possibly TRBD1 on 6 matching bases. Germline assignment: CDR1 SGHRS and CDR2 YFSETQ. Trimming shortened V by 1 base and J by 2 bases, and 18 bases separated the two germline ends. This CDR3 has 17 amino acids. The whole variable domain, remainder taken from reference TRBV5-1 and TRBJ1-2, is KAGVTQTPRYLIKTRGQQVTLSCSPISGHRSVSWYQQTPGQGLQFLFEYFSETQRNKGNFPGRFSGRQFSNSRSEMNVSTLELGDSALYLCASSLNKVGADNYGYTFGSGTRLTVV.